The present entry profiles one T cell receptor beta chain with its context. The CDR3 runs 16 residues. Germline V gene sequence: CDR1 SGHAT, CDR2 FQDESV (reference sequence). V trimming: 5 bases; J trimming: 5 bases; junction bases outside the gene matches: 11. Assay: immunoSEQ multiplex PCR; the TCRdb copy retains only in-frame clones and omits some. The top ten clones hold about 2.6% of a sample with some 160,000 clones, around 89% of them seen once. This sample stems from a study of blood T cell repertoires in COVID-19. Material for sequencing was peripheral blood. This clonotype was obtained from a man aged 55 to 70 with acute or convalescent COVID-19. The rearrangement uses TRBV11-1 and TRBJ1-4; 7 bases fit TRBD1. The CDR3 sequence: CASSPFRGTVNEKLFF. DNA for the CDR3: TGTGCCAGCAGCCCATTCCGAGGGACAGTGAATGAAAAACTGTTTTTT.